Listed here are 20 T cell receptor beta chains from one sample, sequenced in a study of T cell repertoires in ileal Crohn's disease. The data were produced by immunoSEQ multiplex PCR, yet TCRdb's version contains in-frame clones alone and is incomplete. This table holds about 14,000 clones, around 84% found once. The sequenced sample consisted of ileal tissue. These receptors all come from an adult with Crohn's disease.

The rearrangement joins TRBV6-1 to TRBJ2-3; 12 bases match TRBD2. In germline, CDR1 is MNHNS, CDR2 SASEGT. Trimming cost V 3 bases and J 0 bases; bases outside gene matches: 4. The CDR3 covers 17 residues. The CDR3 region is CASSDPGLAGSTDTQYF. The CDR3 DNA reads as TGTGCCAGCAGTGACCCTGGACTAGCGGGGAGCACAGATACGCAGTATTTT.

The J gene is TRBJ2-2, the V gene TRBV6-4; possible D gene TRBD1, 6 bases. Trimming pared 6 bases from V and 6 bases from J, leaving 14 bases between. Germline lookup yields CDR1 MRHNA and CDR2 SNTAGT. The CDR3 is 14 residues long. The CDR3 protein is CASRGHHQAGELFF. The DNA of the CDR3 is TGTGCCAGCAGGGGACACCACCAGGCCGGGGAGCTGTTTTTT.

This rearrangement joins TRBV5-4 to TRBJ2-3; D not resolved. The ends were cut back, 0 bases at V and 1 base at J, with 6 bases in the middle. The CDR3 is 14 amino acids. From germline, CDR1 is SGHNT and CDR2 YYREEE (reference sequence). CDR3 loop: CASSLGVRTDTQYF. The CDR3 DNA follows: TGTGCCAGCAGCTTGGGAGTTCGCACAGATACGCAGTATTTT.

This clone has a single count. The gene calls are TRBV28 and TRBJ2-5, with no clear D. The germline CDR1 and CDR2 sequences are MDHEN and SYDVKM. This CDR3 is 13 amino acids long. V dropped 6 bases and J dropped 4 bases, with 12 bases sitting between them. CDR3 DNA: TGTGCCAGCAGCCATAACCGGGTAGAGACCCAGTACTTC. Its protein product is CASSHNRVETQYF. Full variable domain (remainder filled in from reference TRBV28 and TRBJ2-5): DVKVTQSSRYLVKRTGEKVFLECVQDMDHENMFWYRQDPGLGLRLIYFSYDVKMKEKGDIPEGYSVSREKKERFSLILESASTNQTSMYLCASSHNRVETQYFGPGTRLLVL.

The V gene is TRBV30, the J gene TRBJ2-2; D is unclear. Deletions cut 1 base from V and 0 bases from J, with 9 bases between. The germline CDR1 and CDR2 sequences are GTSNPN and SVGIG (reference sequence). The CDR3 has 15 residues. CDR3 in amino acids: CAWSETASNTGELFF. The CDR3 DNA follows: TGTGCCTGGAGTGAAACAGCCTCGAACACCGGGGAGCTGTTTTTT.

V gene TRBV5-6 combines with J gene TRBJ1-2; TRBD1 matches 10 bases. CDR1 and CDR2 (germline): SGHDT, YYEEEE. With 1 base clipped from V and 8 bases from J, the junction kept 11 bases outside the gene matches. The CDR3 loop spans 16 amino acids. CDR3 sequence reads: CASSLRTLGQGEGYTF. In nucleotides, the CDR3 is TGTGCCAGCAGCTTGAGGACTTTAGGACAGGGGGAAGGCTACACCTTC.

The J gene is TRBJ1-2, the V gene TRBV18, with TRBD1 matching over 8 bases. The CDR3 is 16 amino acids. Germline loops: CDR1 KGHSH, CDR2 LQKENI. The J segment lost 4 bases and the V segment lost 0 bases, leaving 7 bases of the junction unmatched. The CDR3 sequence is CASSPPIQGVGYGYTF. DNA for the CDR3: TGTGCCAGCTCACCACCGATACAGGGGGTTGGCTATGGCTACACCTTC.

This clone was picked up a small number of times. The chain couples TRBV4-3 to TRBJ2-7, with TRBD2 matching 12 bases. The CDR3 covers 16 residues. CDR1 is LGHNA, CDR2 YSLEER, per germline. V trimming: 4 bases; J trimming: 2 bases; junction bases outside the gene matches: 6. The CDR3 bases are TGCGCCAGCAGCCCCAGGACTAGCGGGGTTACCTACGAGCAGTACTTC. This codes for CASSPRTSGVTYEQYF.

The V call is TRBV6-1, the J call TRBJ1-2; D is unresolved. Germline V CDR1 and CDR2: MNHNS, SASEGT. V was trimmed by 8 bases and J by 2 bases, leaving 15 bases between them. There are 14 residues in the CDR3. The CDR3, as DNA: TGTGCCAGCGGTTATATCCAGCGAAACTATGGCTACACCTTC. It specifies CASGYIQRNYGYTF.

J is TRBJ1-1 and V is TRBV5-1; 9 bases are shared with TRBD1. V shed 4 bases, J shed 4 bases, and the junction held 5 bases outside the gene matches. The CDR3 sequence is 14 residues long. From germline, CDR1 is SGHRS and CDR2 YFSETQ. The CDR3 DNA follows: TGCGCCAGCAGCGTACAGGGGGCGCGCACTGAAGCTTTCTTT. It translates to CASSVQGARTEAFF.

The rearrangement joins TRBV27 to TRBJ1-1; 7 bases agree with TRBD1. Germline CDR1 is MNHEY and CDR2 is SMNVEV (reference sequence). CDR3 length: 15 residues. J lost 5 bases, V lost 3 bases, and 9 bases had no gene match. CDR3 DNA: TGTGCCAGCAGTTTCTACAGGGGAATAGCTACTGAAGCTTTCTTT. Its translation is CASSFYRGIATEAFF.

V and J are TRBV2 and TRBJ2-5; possible D gene TRBD2, 6 bases. The CDR3 consists of 14 residues. Germline CDR1 SNHLY, CDR2 FYNNEI. V dropped 8 bases and J dropped 5 bases, with 18 bases sitting between them. CDR3 region: CASGWSGRGETQYF. The CDR3 DNA follows: TGTGCCAGCGGGTGGAGCGGCCGGGGGGAGACCCAGTACTTC. The entire variable domain, with the rest obtained from reference TRBV2 and TRBJ2-5, is as follows: EPEVTQTPSHQVTQMGQEVILRCVPISNHLYFYWYRQILGQKVEFLVSFYNNEISEKSEIFDDQFSVERPDGSNFTLKIRSTKLEDSAMYFCASGWSGRGETQYFGPGTRLLVL.

The rearrangement links TRBV9 to TRBJ2-7; D gene unclear. Germline V gene lookup returns CDR1 SGDLS and CDR2 YYNGEE. V lost 4 bases to trimming and J lost 0 bases, with 11 bases between them. The length of the CDR3 is 14 residues. The CDR3 region has the DNA TGTGCCAGCAGCCCTAGGCCAGACTCCTACGAGCAGTACTTC. This translates into CASSPRPDSYEQYF.

The chain has TRBV23-1 and TRBJ1-6; 10 positions match TRBD1. TRBV23-1 is assigned to the ORF class and has an uncertain function. CDR3 size: 20 residues. The trim removed 0 bases at V and 0 bases at J, leaving 8 bases unmatched. CDR3 bases: TGCGCCAGCAGTCAATCGCGGGGGACAGGGGTTTCCTCCTATAATTCACCCCTCCACTTT. Protein sequence: CASSQSRGTGVSSYNSPLHF.

The chain combines TRBV30 with TRBJ1-1, with D perhaps matching TRBD1 (5 bases). Per germline, CDR1 GTSNPN and CDR2 SVGIG (reference sequence). Between the trimmed V and J ends, which lost 0 bases and 4 bases, there was a span of 12 bases. The CDR3 length is 14 residues. CDR3 residues: CAWSVRGVGTEAFF. Written as DNA, the CDR3 is TGTGCCTGGAGTGTACGGGGGGTCGGCACTGAAGCTTTCTTT.

The rearrangement links TRBV5-6 to TRBJ2-1; D is possibly TRBD2 (5 bases). The CDR3 is 13 residues long. The germline V gene encodes CDR1 SGHDT and CDR2 YYEEEE. V was shortened by 0 bases and J by 6 bases, with 7 bases between the two germline ends. CDR3 in amino acids: CASSLAGGNEQFF. In DNA, the CDR3 is TGTGCCAGCAGCTTGGCCGGAGGCAATGAGCAGTTCTTC.

V is TRBV19 and J is TRBJ2-3; TRBD2 aligns across 8 bases. This CDR3 is built from 16 residues. CDR1 and CDR2 from the germline V gene are LNHDA and SQIVND (reference sequence). V shed 7 bases and J 1 base; nucleotides not matched to a gene: 10. CDR3 DNA sequence: TGTGCCAGTACCCCTGGGGGGCGGGGGGGCACAGATACGCAGTATTTT. Amino acids: CASTPGGRGGTDTQYF.

V is TRBV11-3 and J is TRBJ2-3, with 7 bases that match TRBD2. Germline V gives CDR1 SGHNT, CDR2 YENEEA. V gave up 4 bases and J gave up 4 bases; unmatched junction bases: 5. CDR3 length equals 14 residues. This chain's CDR3 is CASSSWEGADTQYF. CDR3 nucleotide sequence: TGTGCCAGCAGCTCTTGGGAGGGCGCAGATACGCAGTATTTT.

CDR3 bases: TGTGCCAGCAGCCGTGCCGGGACTAGCTCCTACAATGAGCAGTTCTTC. It yields the protein CASSRAGTSSYNEQFF. The chain recombines TRBV4-2 with TRBJ2-1; 8 positions agree with TRBD2. The CDR3 length is 16 residues. Germline trimming cut 4 bases from V and 0 bases from J; bases unmatched to any gene: 5. The germline gives CDR1 LGHNA, CDR2 YNFKEQ.

This clone was picked up one time. The chain is built from TRBV5-6 and TRBJ2-7, with 8 bases identical to TRBD1. With 4 bases clipped from V and 6 bases from J, the junction kept 15 bases outside the gene matches. Germline values: CDR1 SGHDT, CDR2 YYEEEE. The CDR3 contains 16 residues. This CDR3 is CASSDRDRTTYLEQYF. The CDR3 nucleotides read TGTGCCAGCAGCGATCGGGACAGGACAACCTATCTCGAGCAGTACTTC.